The clone carrying this T cell receptor beta chain has only a few counts. The CDR3 sequence is 20 residues long. Per germline, CDR1 SGDLS and CDR2 YYNGEE. V dropped 0 bases and J dropped 3 bases, with 27 bases sitting between them. CDR3 regions were amplified by Arm-PCR using iRepertoire HTBI primers to build TCR beta libraries. From the multiplex PCR reads, TCRdb called clonotypes with MiXCR, one entry per CDR3 protein. This repertoire shows 500,000 or so distinct CDR3 sequences, roughly 15% found once; its top ten account for 17%. This sample was included in a study of regulatory T cells in long-lasting Graves disease. Looking at the study overall: Newly diagnosed Graves' patients had under 3 months of antithyroid drugs.

Time point meaning: newly diagnosed GD, antithyroid drugs for less than 3 months. PBMCs provided the RNA from which the TCR library was made. These data were also reused for a study on T cells in Graves' hyperthyroidism and ophthalmopathy. As that study records: Diagnosis rested on symptoms, serum thyroxine and TRAb, thyroid ultrasound, and orbital computed tomography. The TCR CDR3 was amplified in a first-round RT-PCR using the HTBI primer set.

The clonotype was recovered from a woman aged 50 to 60 with Graves disease. The specimen comprised peripheral blood mononuclear cells (PBMCs), sampled at new diagnosis, from a patient treated with antithyroid drugs. The chain has TRBV9 and TRBJ2-5, with D possibly being TRBD1 (6 bases). The CDR3 DNA reads TGTGCCAGCAGCGTAGAAGAGGGAGCGGCCGCAGTGGGGGCTAAAGAGACCCAGTACTTC. Its translation: CASSVEEGAAAVGAKETQYF.